A selection of T cell receptor beta chains follows, all from one sample in a study of T cells in Graves' hyperthyroidism and ophthalmopathy. TCRdb independently ran MiXCR on the multiplex PCR reads; one entry per CDR3 protein. This sample yields about 400,000 distinct CDR3 sequences, of which about 14% are seen a single time; about 18% belongs to the top ten. The sample taken for sequencing was blood. The receptors derive from a woman younger than 45 with Graves' ophthalmopathy. The CDR3 runs from the conserved cysteine through the conserved F or W. The order of the fields is V gene, J gene, CDR3 protein.

>TRBV7-6|TRBJ2-5
CASSRQTSAETRYF
>TRBV7-2|TRBJ2-2
CASSPTRGLGGGELFF
>TRBV25-1|TRBJ2-1
CASSDPRYNEQFF
>TRBV7-9|TRBJ2-3
CASSSRSRGGADTQYF
>TRBV20-1|TRBJ1-1
CSARSDRNTEAFF
>TRBV4-1|TRBJ1-2
CASSQDFGTNYGYTF
>TRBV20-1|TRBJ2-7
CSATREFTSEQYF
>TRBV7-9|TRBJ2-3
CASSLDLGSDTQYF
>TRBV30|TRBJ1-1
CAWSGGLDTEAFF
>TRBV19|TRBJ1-1
CASRMNIDTEAFF
>TRBV13|TRBJ2-3
CASSFGHPRTDTQYF
>TRBV2|TRBJ2-7
CASIRGQGYEQYF
>TRBV28|TRBJ2-7
CASSSLGDRPTYEQYF
>TRBV20-1|TRBJ2-5
CSAGTTKETQYF
>TRBV11-1|TRBJ2-1
CASSLPGGAINEQFF
>TRBV12-3/TRBV12-4|TRBJ2-3
CASRPSGGTTDTQYF
>TRBV13|TRBJ2-1
CASSGTSVDQFF
>TRBV6-1|TRBJ1-4
CASSEGMEHWIDEKLFF
>TRBV6-1|TRBJ2-7
CASNPAGRVSYEQYF
>TRBV27|TRBJ2-4
CAILAKNIQYF
>TRBV11-2|TRBJ1-3
CASSRTPGRSGNTIYF
>TRBV5-1|TRBJ2-7
CASSLARRSFEQYF
>TRBV13|TRBJ1-1
CASSSSPNTEAFF
>TRBV11-2|TRBJ2-1
CASSLGSSGAGEEQFF
>TRBV5-5|TRBJ1-3
CASSFTDYSGNTIYF
>TRBV29-1|TRBJ1-3
CSASGGGNTIYF
>TRBV4-1|TRBJ2-3
CASSQDRTLGDTQYF
>TRBV11-2|TRBJ2-1
CASSTSPPGYSSYNEQFF
>TRBV12-3/TRBV12-4|TRBJ2-5
CASSQATGRETQYF
>TRBV20-1|TRBJ1-1
CSVEVGRNTEAFF
>TRBV18|TRBJ1-1
CASSPMGDTEAFF
>TRBV30|TRBJ1-5
CAWSGPTGYNQPQHF
>TRBV24-1|TRBJ2-5
CATRANDRGGETQYF
>TRBV7-9|TRBJ2-3
CASSSTDGRDTQYF
>TRBV28|TRBJ2-7
CASRLTGGGYEQYF
>TRBV7-9|TRBJ1-2
CASSLFLGDGYTF
>TRBV20-1|TRBJ1-5
CSAIGTVNQPQHF
>TRBV7-2|TRBJ2-7
CASTLGADISYEQYF
>TRBV19|TRBJ2-2
CASSIGTSGELFF
>TRBV11-2|TRBJ2-7
CASSSPPIYEQYF
>TRBV2|TRBJ1-5
CASSSDRRNQPQHF
>TRBV28|TRBJ1-1
CASSSPYRGRVHTEAFF
>TRBV12-3/TRBV12-4|TRBJ2-1
CASFSAYANEQFF
>TRBV9|TRBJ2-1
CASSGAYNEQFF
>TRBV20-1|TRBJ1-2
CSAKAGREGQPGSQTNNYGYTF
>TRBV20-1|TRBJ2-5
CSARVLAGGRETQYF
>TRBV5-1|TRBJ2-2
CASSWDLKSAGELFF
>TRBV7-7|TRBJ2-7
CASSTGHGYEQYF
>TRBV11-2|TRBJ2-7
CASSLGWDEQYF
>TRBV7-3|TRBJ1-2
CASSLNSLDRGYTF
>TRBV12-3/TRBV12-4|TRBJ1-5
CASSTGQSGSNQPQHF
>TRBV18|TRBJ2-1
CASSPGRKGLNEQFF
>TRBV10-2|TRBJ1-5
CASGRYTGNQPQHF
>TRBV27|TRBJ2-3
CASSLFLSTDTQYF
>TRBV11-3|TRBJ2-5
CASSNRDRGRFETQYF